These 4 T cell receptor beta chains were sequenced from one sample in a study of blood T cell repertoires in COVID-19. Profiling relied on immunoSEQ multiplex PCR, and the TCRdb table lists in-frame clones only, not all of them. The table shows roughly 120,000 clones, with about 88% occurring only once. Sequenced input: peripheral blood. These receptors came from a woman in her 70s who had recovered from COVID-19.

This sequence joins TRBV3-1 (or the pseudogene TRBV3-2) and TRBJ1-5, with D unclear. CDR1 is LGHDT and CDR2 is YNNKEL in the germline V gene (reference sequence). This CDR3 contains 11 residues. Trimming removed 11 bases at V and 2 bases at J, with 7 bases between. CDR3 sequence reads: CALRGNQPQHF. As DNA, the CDR3 is TGTGCCCTCCGGGGCAATCAGCCCCAGCATTTT.

The chain carries TRBV19 and TRBJ2-7, with 8 bases matching TRBD2. There are 15 residues in the CDR3. With V trimmed by 6 bases and J by 1 base, 8 bases remained unmatched. The germline CDR1 and CDR2 sequences are LNHDA and SQIVND (reference sequence). The CDR3 nucleotides read TGTGCCAGTAGGCTGGAGCTAGCGGGTTCCTACGAGCAGTACTTC. It yields the protein CASRLELAGSYEQYF.

The chain uses TRBV5-1 and TRBJ1-2; 9 bases line up with TRBD1. Germline-derived CDR1 and CDR2 are SGHRS and YFSETQ. CDR3 size: 14 residues. J gave up 8 bases and V 0 bases, and 5 bases lay outside the gene matches. CDR3 DNA: TGCGCCAGCAGCTTGGAGGGACAGGGTTTCGGCTACACCTTC. It encodes CASSLEGQGFGYTF.

The rearrangement joins TRBV21-1 to TRBJ1-4; the table's D call TRBD1 went unverified against the DNA. TRBV21-1 is shown as a pseudogene. This CDR3 region has 15 residues. The CDR3 loop reads CASSPLRAANEKLFF. CDR3 nucleotide sequence: TGTGCCAGCAGTCCCCTCAGGGCGGCTAATGAAAAACTGTTTTTT.